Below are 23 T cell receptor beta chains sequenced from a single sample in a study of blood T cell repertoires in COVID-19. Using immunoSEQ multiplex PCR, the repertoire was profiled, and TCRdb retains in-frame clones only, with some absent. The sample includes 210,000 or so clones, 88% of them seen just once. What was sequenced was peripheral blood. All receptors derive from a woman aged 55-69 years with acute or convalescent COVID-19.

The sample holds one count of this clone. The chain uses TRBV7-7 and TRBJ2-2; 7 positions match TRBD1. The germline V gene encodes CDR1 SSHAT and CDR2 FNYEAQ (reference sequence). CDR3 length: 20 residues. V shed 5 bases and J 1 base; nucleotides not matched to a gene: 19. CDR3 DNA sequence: TGTGCCAGCAGCAAACAGCCCGGGGTACGACAGGGATTGAACACCGGGGAGCTGTTTTTT. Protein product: CASSKQPGVRQGLNTGELFF.

The CDR3 reads CATSSQGVAGYRYSNQPQHF. The CDR3 DNA is TGTGCCACCAGCAGTCAAGGGGTTGCAGGGTACCGATATAGCAATCAGCCCCAGCATTTT. The gene calls are TRBV15 and TRBJ1-5; perhaps TRBD1 as D (5 bases). V lost 3 bases and J 0 bases, leaving 24 bases between the germline ends. There are 20 residues in the CDR3. CDR1 is LNHNV, CDR2 YYDKDF, per germline (reference sequence).

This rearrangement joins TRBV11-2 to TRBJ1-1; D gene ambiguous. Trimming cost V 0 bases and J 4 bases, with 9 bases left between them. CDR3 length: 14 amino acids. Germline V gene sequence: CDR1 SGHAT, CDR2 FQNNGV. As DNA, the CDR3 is TGTGCCAGCAGCTTAGAACCCGGGTCCACTGAAGCTTTCTTT. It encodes CASSLEPGSTEAFF.

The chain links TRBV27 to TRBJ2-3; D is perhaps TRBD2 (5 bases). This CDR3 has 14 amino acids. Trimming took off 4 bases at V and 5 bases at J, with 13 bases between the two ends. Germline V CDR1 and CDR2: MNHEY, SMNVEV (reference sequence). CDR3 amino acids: CASSSEGERDTQYF. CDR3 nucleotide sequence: TGTGCCAGCAGTTCAGAGGGCGAAAGAGATACGCAGTATTTT.

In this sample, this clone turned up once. The CDR3 region is CASSPQRDYTGELFF. CDR3 nucleotides: TGTGCCAGCAGCCCCCAGCGGGACTACACCGGGGAGCTGTTTTTT. The chain joins TRBV3-1 (or the pseudogene TRBV3-2) to TRBJ2-2, with 7 nucleotides matching TRBD2. This CDR3 is built from 15 residues. Trimming took 4 bases from V and 3 from J; bases not matched to a gene: 5. Germline V CDR1 and CDR2: LGHDT, YNNKEL (reference sequence).

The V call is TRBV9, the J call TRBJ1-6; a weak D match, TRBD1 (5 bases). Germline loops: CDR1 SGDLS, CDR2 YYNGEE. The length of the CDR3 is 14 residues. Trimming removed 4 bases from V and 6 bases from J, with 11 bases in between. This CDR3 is CASSLDSRNSPLHF. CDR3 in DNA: TGTGCCAGCAGCCTTGACAGCCGTAATTCACCCCTCCACTTT.

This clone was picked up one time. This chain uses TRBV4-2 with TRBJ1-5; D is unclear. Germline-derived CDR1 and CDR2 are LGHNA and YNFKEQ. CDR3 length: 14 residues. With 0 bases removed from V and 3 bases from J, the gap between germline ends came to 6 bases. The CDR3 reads CASSQDRYNQPQHF. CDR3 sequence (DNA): TGTGCCAGCAGCCAAGACAGGTACAATCAGCCCCAGCATTTT.

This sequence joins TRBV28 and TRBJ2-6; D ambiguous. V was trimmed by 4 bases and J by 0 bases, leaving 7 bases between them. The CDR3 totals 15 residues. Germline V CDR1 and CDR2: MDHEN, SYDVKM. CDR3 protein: CASSSDNSGANVLTF. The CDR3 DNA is TGTGCCAGCAGTTCTGACAACTCTGGGGCCAACGTCCTGACTTTC.

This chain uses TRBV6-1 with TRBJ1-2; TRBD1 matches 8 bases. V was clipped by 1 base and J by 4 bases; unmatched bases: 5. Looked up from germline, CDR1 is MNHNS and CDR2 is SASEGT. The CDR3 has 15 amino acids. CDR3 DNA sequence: TGTGCCAGCAGTGAAGGTGCAGGGGGCTTCTATGGCTACACCTTC. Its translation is CASSEGAGGFYGYTF.

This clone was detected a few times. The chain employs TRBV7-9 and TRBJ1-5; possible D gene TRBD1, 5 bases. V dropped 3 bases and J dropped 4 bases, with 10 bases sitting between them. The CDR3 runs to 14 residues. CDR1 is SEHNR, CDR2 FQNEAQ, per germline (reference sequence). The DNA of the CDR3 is TGTGCCAGCAGCTTGGGGGGATGGAATCAGCCCCAGCATTTT. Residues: CASSLGGWNQPQHF.

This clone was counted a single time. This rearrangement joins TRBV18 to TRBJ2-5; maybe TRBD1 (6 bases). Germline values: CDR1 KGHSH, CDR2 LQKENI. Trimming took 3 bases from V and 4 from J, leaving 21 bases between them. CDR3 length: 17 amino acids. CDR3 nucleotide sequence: TGTGCCAGCTCACCTCGTAGGGCAGTCGTGGGGGCAGAGACCCAGTACTTC. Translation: CASSPRRAVVGAETQYF.

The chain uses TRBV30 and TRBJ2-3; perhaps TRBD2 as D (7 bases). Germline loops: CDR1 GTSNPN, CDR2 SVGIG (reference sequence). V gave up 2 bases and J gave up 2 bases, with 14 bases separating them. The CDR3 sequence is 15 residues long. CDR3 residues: CAWSKGGGYTDTQYF. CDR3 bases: TGTGCCTGGAGTAAGGGCGGGGGCTACACAGATACGCAGTATTTT.

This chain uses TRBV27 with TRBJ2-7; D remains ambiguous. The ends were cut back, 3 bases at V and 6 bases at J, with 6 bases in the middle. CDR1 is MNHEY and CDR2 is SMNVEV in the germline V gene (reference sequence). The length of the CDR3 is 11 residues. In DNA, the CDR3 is TGTGCCAGCAGTTTCCGGAGCGAGCAGTACTTC. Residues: CASSFRSEQYF.

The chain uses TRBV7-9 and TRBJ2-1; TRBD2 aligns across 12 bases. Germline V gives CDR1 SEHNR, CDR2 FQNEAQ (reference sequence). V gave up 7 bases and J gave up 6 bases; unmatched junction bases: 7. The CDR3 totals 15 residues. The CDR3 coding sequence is TGTGCCAGCATCCTGGGACTAGCGGGCTCCAATGAGCAGTTCTTC. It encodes CASILGLAGSNEQFF. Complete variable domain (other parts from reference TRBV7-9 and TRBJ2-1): DTGVSQNPRHKITKRGQNVTFRCDPISEHNRLYWYRQTLGQGPEFLTYFQNEAQLEKSRLLSDRFSAERPKGSFSTLEIQRTEQGDSAMYLCASILGLAGSNEQFFGPGTRLTVL.

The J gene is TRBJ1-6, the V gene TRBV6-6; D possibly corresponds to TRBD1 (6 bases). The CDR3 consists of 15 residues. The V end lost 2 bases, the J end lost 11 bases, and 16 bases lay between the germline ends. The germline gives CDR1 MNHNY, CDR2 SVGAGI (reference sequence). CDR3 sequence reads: CASSYPAGTFTPLHF. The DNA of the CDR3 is TGTGCCAGCAGTTACCCGGCAGGGACATTCACACCCCTCCACTTT.

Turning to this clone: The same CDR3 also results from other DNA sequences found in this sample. In DNA form, the CDR3 reads TGCGCCAGCAGCTTGGGACAGGAGCCCTACGAGCAGTACTTC. Amino acid sequence: CASSLGQEPYEQYF. The rearrangement links TRBV5-1 to TRBJ2-7, with D perhaps TRBD1 (6 bases). CDR3 size: 14 residues. Trimming removed 0 bases at V and 2 bases at J, with 9 bases between. In germline, CDR1 is SGHRS, CDR2 YFSETQ.

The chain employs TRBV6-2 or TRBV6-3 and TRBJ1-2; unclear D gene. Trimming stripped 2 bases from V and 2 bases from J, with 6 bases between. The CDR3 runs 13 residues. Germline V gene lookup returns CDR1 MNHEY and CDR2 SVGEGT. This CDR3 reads CASSYSGNYGYTF. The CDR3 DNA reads TGTGCCAGCAGTTACAGCGGCAACTATGGCTACACCTTC.

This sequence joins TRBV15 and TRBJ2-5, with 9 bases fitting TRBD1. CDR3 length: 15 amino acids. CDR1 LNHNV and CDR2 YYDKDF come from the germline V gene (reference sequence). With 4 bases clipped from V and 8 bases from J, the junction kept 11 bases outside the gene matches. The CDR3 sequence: CATSTGQGFQGTQYF. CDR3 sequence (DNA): TGTGCCACCAGCACAGGACAGGGGTTCCAAGGTACCCAGTACTTC.

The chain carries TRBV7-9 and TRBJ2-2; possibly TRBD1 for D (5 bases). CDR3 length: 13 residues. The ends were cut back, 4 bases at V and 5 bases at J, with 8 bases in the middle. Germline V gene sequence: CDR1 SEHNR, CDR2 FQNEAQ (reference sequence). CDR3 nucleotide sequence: TGTGCCAGCAGCTACGACAGAACCGGGGAGCTGTTTTTT. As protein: CASSYDRTGELFF.

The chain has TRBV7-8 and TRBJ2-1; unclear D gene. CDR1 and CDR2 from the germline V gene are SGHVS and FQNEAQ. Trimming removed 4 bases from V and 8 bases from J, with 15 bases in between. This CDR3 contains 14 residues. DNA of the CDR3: TGTGCCAGCAGCTCCCACCGGTCTATGGATGAGCAGTTCTTC. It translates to CASSSHRSMDEQFF.

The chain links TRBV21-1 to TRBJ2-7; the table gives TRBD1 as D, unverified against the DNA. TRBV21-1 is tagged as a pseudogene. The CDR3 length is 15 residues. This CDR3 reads CASSKVEGARYEQYF. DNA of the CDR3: TGTGCCAGCAGCAAAGTTGAGGGGGCGAGGTACGAGCAGTACTTC.

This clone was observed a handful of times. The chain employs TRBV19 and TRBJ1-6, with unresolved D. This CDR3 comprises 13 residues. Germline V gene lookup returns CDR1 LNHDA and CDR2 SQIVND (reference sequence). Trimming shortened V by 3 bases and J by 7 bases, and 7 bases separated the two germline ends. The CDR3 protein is CASSMNRNSPLHF. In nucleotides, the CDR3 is TGTGCCAGTAGTATGAACAGAAATTCACCCCTCCACTTT.

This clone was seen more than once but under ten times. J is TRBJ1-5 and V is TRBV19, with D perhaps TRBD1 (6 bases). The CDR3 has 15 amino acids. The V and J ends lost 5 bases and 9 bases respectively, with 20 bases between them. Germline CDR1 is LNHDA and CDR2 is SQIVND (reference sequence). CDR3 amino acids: CASSGQGLPPWPQHF. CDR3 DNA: TGTGCCAGTAGTGGGCAGGGGCTCCCCCCATGGCCCCAGCATTTT.